One and the same sample provided the 24 T cell receptor beta chains below, sequenced in a study of T cells in Graves' hyperthyroidism and ophthalmopathy. Regions amplified from RNA transcripts were the TCR beta CDR3 regions. First-round RT-PCR with HTBI primers amplified the TCR CDR3 region. TCRdb called the multiplex PCR reads again in MiXCR, with one record for every CDR3 protein. The repertoire holds hundreds of thousands of distinct CDR3 sequences, about a fifth seen once, with around a third in the top ten. Input material: blood. Receptors were obtained from a man aged 25-45 years with Graves' ophthalmopathy.

The table lists this clonotype with a few counts. The V gene is TRBV6-2 or TRBV6-3, the J gene TRBJ2-7; 9 bases are a match to TRBD2. The CDR3 extends over 14 amino acids. Germline V gene sequence: CDR1 MNHEY, CDR2 SVGEGT. The V and J ends lost 5 bases and 1 base, in that order; junction bases with no gene match: 3. The CDR3 loop reads CASSNGLASYEQYF. The DNA of the CDR3 is TGTGCCAGCAGTAACGGACTAGCGTCCTACGAGCAGTACTTC.

V usage is TRBV5-5 and J usage is TRBJ2-5; D possibly corresponds to TRBD2 (5 bases). Germline lookup yields CDR1 SGHKS and CDR2 YYEKEE (reference sequence). V was trimmed by 0 bases and J by 5 bases, leaving 20 bases between them. The CDR3 has 17 residues. The CDR3 sequence: CASSLGVKAWPGETQYF. CDR3 nucleotides: TGTGCCAGCAGCTTGGGGGTAAAGGCATGGCCGGGGGAGACCCAGTACTTC.

This chain links TRBV15 with TRBJ2-3, with 8 bases matching TRBD1. V trimming: 3 bases; J trimming: 0 bases; junction bases outside the gene matches: 8. In germline, CDR1 is LNHNV, CDR2 YYDKDF (reference sequence). The CDR3 has 17 amino acids. The CDR3 nucleotides are TGTGCCACCAGCAGGGGGACAGGTTCTACTAGCACAGATACGCAGTATTTT. Translated: CATSRGTGSTSTDTQYF.

The chain recombines TRBV18 with TRBJ1-2, with 7 bases identical to TRBD1. The CDR3 runs 16 residues. The V segment lost 1 base and the J segment 6 bases; nucleotides outside the gene matches: 11. Germline CDR1 is KGHSH and CDR2 is LQKENI. The CDR3 DNA follows: TGTGCCAGCTCACCACGAGGGGACAGACAAATCGATGGCTACACCTTC. The encoded protein is CASSPRGDRQIDGYTF.

This clonotype was seen more than once but under ten times. The gene calls are TRBV7-9 and TRBJ2-3, with TRBD2 identical over 9 bases. With 8 bases clipped from V and 0 bases from J, the junction kept 6 bases outside the gene matches. Looked up from germline, CDR1 is SEHNR and CDR2 is FQNEAQ (reference sequence). The CDR3 runs 15 residues. CDR3 protein: CASQLTSGSTDTQYF. The DNA for the CDR3 is TGTGCCAGCCAGCTTACTAGCGGGAGCACAGATACGCAGTATTTT. Full variable domain (remainder filled in from reference TRBV7-9 and TRBJ2-3): DTGVSQNPRHKITKRGQNVTFRCDPISEHNRLYWYRQTLGQGPEFLTYFQNEAQLEKSRLLSDRFSAERPKGSFSTLEIQRTEQGDSAMYLCASQLTSGSTDTQYFGPGTRLTVL.

The genes are TRBV7-3 and TRBJ2-1; 13 nucleotides line up with TRBD2. CDR3 length equals 15 residues. Germline CDR1 SGHTA, CDR2 FQGTGA. The junction had 3 bases not matched to a gene; V was cut back by 4 bases and J by 6 bases. Here the CDR3 reads CASSSLAGGSNEQFF. As DNA, the CDR3 is TGTGCCAGCAGCTCACTAGCGGGAGGGAGCAATGAGCAGTTCTTC.

This clonotype was recorded at least ten times. The V call is TRBV30, the J call TRBJ2-7; the match to TRBD2 covers 9 bases. The CDR3 contains 13 residues. The junction had 0 bases not matched to a gene; V was cut back by 1 base and J by 2 bases. Germline assignment: CDR1 GTSNPN and CDR2 SVGIG (reference sequence). CDR3 sequence (DNA): TGTGCCTGGAGTGGCGGGAGGGCCTACGAGCAGTACTTC. Protein product: CAWSGGRAYEQYF.

This clonotype was recorded a few times. V gene TRBV20-1 combines with J gene TRBJ2-7; 13 nucleotides match TRBD2. The length of the CDR3 is 15 residues. V lost 6 bases, J lost 3 bases, and 8 bases stayed unmatched. CDR1 and CDR2 (germline): DFQATT, SNEGSKA (reference sequence). CDR3 DNA sequence: TGCAGTGCCGGGACTAGCGGGGTCCCAATCTACGAGCAGTACTTC. It codes for CSAGTSGVPIYEQYF.

This clonotype was seen a few times. The chain combines TRBV29-1 with TRBJ1-1; possible D gene TRBD1, 5 bases. Looked up from germline, CDR1 is SQVTM and CDR2 is ANQGSEA. The CDR3 length is 14 residues. Trimming removed 6 bases at V and 2 bases at J, with 16 bases between. CDR3 amino acids: CSVELQARNTEAFF. The CDR3 bases are TGCAGCGTAGAACTACAGGCTCGCAACACTGAAGCTTTCTTT.

This clonotype was picked up a small number of times. The CDR3: CASRNDRGGPHQETQYF. In DNA form, the CDR3 reads TGTGCCAGCAGGAATGATCGGGGGGGGCCGCACCAAGAGACCCAGTACTTC. The V call is TRBV7-9, the J call TRBJ2-5, with 8 bases fitting TRBD2. The length of the CDR3 is 17 residues. CDR1 is SEHNR, CDR2 FQNEAQ, per germline (reference sequence). J lost 0 bases, V lost 6 bases, and 12 bases had no gene match. Looking up the rest from reference TRBV7-9 and TRBJ2-5 gives the full variable domain: DTGVSQNPRHKITKRGQNVTFRCDPISEHNRLYWYRQTLGQGPEFLTYFQNEAQLEKSRLLSDRFSAERPKGSFSTLEIQRTEQGDSAMYLCASRNDRGGPHQETQYFGPGTRLLVL.

J is TRBJ1-2 and V is TRBV5-8, with 7 bases identical to TRBD1. Germline V gene data show CDR1 as SGHTS and CDR2 as YDEGEE. Trimming removed 5 bases from V and 4 bases from J; junction bases left unmatched: 8. The CDR3 is 14 residues long. This chain's CDR3 is CASRPRTGFYGYTF. CDR3 DNA sequence: TGTGCCAGCAGACCTAGGACAGGATTCTATGGCTACACCTTC. The full variable domain, with the rest looked up from reference TRBV5-8 and TRBJ1-2, is EAGVTQSPTHLIKTRGQQATLRCSPISGHTSVYWYQQALGLGLQFLLWYDEGEERNRGNFPPRFSGRQFPNYSSELNVNALELEDSALYLCASRPRTGFYGYTFGSGTRLTVV.

This clonotype was recorded only once. The chain carries TRBV30 and TRBJ2-2, with 11 bases that match TRBD2. The CDR3 totals 16 residues. CDR1 GTSNPN and CDR2 SVGIG come from the germline V gene (reference sequence). The junction had 3 bases not matched to a gene; V was cut back by 1 base and J by 2 bases. The CDR3 is CAWSGLAGRNTGELFF. In nucleotides, the CDR3 is TGTGCCTGGAGTGGACTAGCGGGGCGAAACACCGGGGAGCTGTTTTTT. Full variable domain (missing parts from reference TRBV30 and TRBJ2-2): SQTIHQWPATLVQPVGSPLSLECTVEGTSNPNLYWYRQAAGRGLQLLFYSVGIGQISSEVPQNLSASRPQDRQFILSSKKLLLSDSGFYLCAWSGLAGRNTGELFFGEGSRLTVL.

This clonotype has ten or more counts. This chain links TRBV12-3 or TRBV12-4 with TRBJ2-3; 7 positions agree with TRBD2. This CDR3 is built from 14 residues. The trim removed 7 bases at V and 3 bases at J, leaving 7 bases unmatched. CDR3 protein: CASNGAGVTDTQYF. In DNA, the CDR3 is TGTGCCAGCAACGGGGCGGGAGTAACAGATACGCAGTATTTT.

In its sample, this clonotype was seen many times. This chain joins TRBV29-1 and TRBJ2-3; D is possibly TRBD1 (6 bases). The CDR3 covers 14 residues. Between the trimmed V and J ends, which lost 3 bases and 2 bases, there was a span of 12 bases. Per the germline V gene, CDR1 is SQVTM and CDR2 is ANQGSEA. In DNA form, the CDR3 reads TGCAGCGTTGAGTTGGGGGCGAACACAGATACGCAGTATTTT. This translates into CSVELGANTDTQYF.

The V and J genes are TRBV5-6 and TRBJ1-2; the D gene is possibly TRBD1 (5 bases). Trimming left V 1 base short and J 8 bases short, with 9 bases between. The CDR3 consists of 12 residues. Per germline, CDR1 SGHDT and CDR2 YYEEEE. Here the CDR3 reads CASSLTEGGYTF. The CDR3 DNA reads as TGTGCCAGCAGCTTGACAGAGGGGGGCTACACCTTC.

This clonotype was detected only a few times. The V gene is TRBV6-4, the J gene TRBJ1-5, with D perhaps TRBD1 (5 bases). This CDR3 contains 16 residues. V lost 0 bases and J lost 5, with 14 bases in between. Per germline, CDR1 MRHNA and CDR2 SNTAGT. The CDR3 sequence: CASSDSTRRGDQPQHF. DNA for the CDR3: TGTGCCAGCAGTGACTCGACCCGGCGGGGGGATCAGCCCCAGCATTTT.

This clonotype was detected many times. The chain is built from TRBV3-1 and TRBJ1-2; 7 bases fit TRBD1. This CDR3 comprises 15 residues. Germline V gene data show CDR1 as LGHDT and CDR2 as YNNKEL (reference sequence). Unmatched junction bases numbered 4, after V lost 1 base and J lost 2 bases. The CDR3 sequence is CASSQGTGGNYGYTF. The CDR3 nucleotides are TGTGCCAGCAGCCAAGGGACAGGAGGAAACTATGGCTACACCTTC.

The V gene is TRBV28, the J gene TRBJ2-1; possibly TRBD2 for D (5 bases). CDR1 and CDR2 from the germline V gene are MDHEN and SYDVKM. Trimming removed 3 bases from V and 12 bases from J, with 9 bases in between. The CDR3 spans 11 residues. Written as DNA, the CDR3 is TGTGCCAGCAGTTTTCGGGGAAGGCAGTTCTTC. The encoded protein is CASSFRGRQFF. Looking up the rest from reference TRBV28 and TRBJ2-1 gives the full variable domain: DVKVTQSSRYLVKRTGEKVFLECVQDMDHENMFWYRQDPGLGLRLIYFSYDVKMKEKGDIPEGYSVSREKKERFSLILESASTNQTSMYLCASSFRGRQFFGPGTRLTVL.

This clonotype came up a few times. The CDR3 DNA follows: TGTGCCAGCAGTGAAATTGATGCCGGGGAGCTGTTTTTT. Protein: CASSEIDAGELFF. J is TRBJ2-2 and V is TRBV2; D is unresolved. The CDR3 contains 13 residues. CDR1 and CDR2 from the germline V gene are SNHLY and FYNNEI. Trimming shortened V by 2 bases and J by 6 bases, and 7 bases separated the two germline ends.

This clonotype was recorded at least ten times. V and J are TRBV28 and TRBJ1-4; 8 positions agree with TRBD1. The CDR3 sequence is 16 residues long. Germline trimming cut 6 bases from V and 3 bases from J; bases unmatched to any gene: 9. Germline V CDR1 and CDR2: MDHEN, SYDVKM. The chain's CDR3 is CASSLGQGQSNEKLFF. The CDR3 DNA reads TGTGCCAGCAGCCTTGGACAGGGACAATCTAATGAAAAACTGTTTTTT.

The sample holds many counts of this clonotype. The chain combines TRBV6-1 with TRBJ1-4, with unresolved D. The germline V and J ends were trimmed by 5 bases and 4 bases, with 14 bases remaining between them. There are 15 residues in the CDR3. The germline CDR1 and CDR2 sequences are MNHNS and SASEGT. CDR3 in DNA: TGTGCCAGCAGTCTACGGGTGCATAGTAATGAAAAACTGTTTTTT. It codes for CASSLRVHSNEKLFF.

This clonotype was detected ten times or more. The V and J genes are TRBV7-3 and TRBJ2-1; D is unresolved. This CDR3 is built from 13 residues. CDR1 and CDR2 from the germline V gene are SGHTA and FQGTGA. V lost 0 bases and J lost 7, with 7 bases in between. As DNA, the CDR3 is TGTGCCAGCAGCTTAACGCGACCAAATGAGCAGTTCTTC. Translated: CASSLTRPNEQFF.

This clonotype has ten or more counts. The chain links TRBV3-1 to TRBJ2-7, with D perhaps matching TRBD1 (5 bases). Trimming pared 4 bases from V and 3 bases from J, leaving 13 bases between. This CDR3 spans 14 amino acids. Germline CDR1 LGHDT, CDR2 YNNKEL (reference sequence). CDR3 sequence (DNA): TGTGCCAGCAGCCTCGATCGGACATACTACGAGCAGTACTTC. Translating it yields CASSLDRTYYEQYF.

In its sample, this clonotype was seen a few times. The chain employs TRBV9 and TRBJ1-5; TRBD1 agrees at 10 bases. Germline values: CDR1 SGDLS, CDR2 YYNGEE. The CDR3 is 24 residues long. V shed 0 bases, J shed 3 bases, and the junction held 27 bases outside the gene matches. The CDR3 bases are TGTGCCAGCAGCGTAGTTTCGGGGAGATCGTCCCGACAGGGGGCAAGGGCCCTCAATCAGCCCCAGCATTTT. Translating it yields CASSVVSGRSSRQGARALNQPQHF.